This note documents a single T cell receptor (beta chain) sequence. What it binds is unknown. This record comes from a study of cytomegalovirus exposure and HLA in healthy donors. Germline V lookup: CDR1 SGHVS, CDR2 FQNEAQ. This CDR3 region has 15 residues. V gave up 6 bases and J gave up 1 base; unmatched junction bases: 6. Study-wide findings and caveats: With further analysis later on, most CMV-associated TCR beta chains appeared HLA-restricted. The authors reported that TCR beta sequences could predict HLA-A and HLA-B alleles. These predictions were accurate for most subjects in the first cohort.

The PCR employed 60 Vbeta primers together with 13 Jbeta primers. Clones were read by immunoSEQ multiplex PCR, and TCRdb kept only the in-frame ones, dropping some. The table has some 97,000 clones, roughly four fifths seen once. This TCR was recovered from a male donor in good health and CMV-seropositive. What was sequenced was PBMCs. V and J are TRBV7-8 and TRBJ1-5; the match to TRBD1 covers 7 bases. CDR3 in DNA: TGTGCCAGCAGTTCGGACAGGATAAGCAATCAGCCCCAGCATTTT. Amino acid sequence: CASSSDRISNQPQHF.